The rows below give T cell receptor beta chains drawn from one sample of a study of CD8+ T cells in alopecia areata. Method: immunoSEQ multiplex PCR; TCRdb's copy keeps in-frame clones and lacks some. The sample holds roughly 250,000 clones, under 70% seen once. The source was CD4+ T cells sorted from blood, collected at week 0. The receptors derive from a human donor with alopecia areata. Each CDR3 is given with its conserved first and last residue. A D gene is named only where the DNA matches it firmly. Size tells how often a clone was seen (once, few, many) or the class of an expanded clone, and some rows leave it out.

clone_size: NA
j_call: TRBJ2-5
d_call: TRBD1
v_call: TRBV7-9
cdr3_nt: TGTGCCAGCAGCGCAAGACCAAGGGGGCCCGAGACCCAGTACTTC
cdr3_aa: CASSARPRGPETQYF

clone_size: NA
j_call: TRBJ1-1
d_call: NA
v_call: TRBV29-1
cdr3_nt: TGCAGCGGTAGCAAAGGGGGAAAGACTGAAGCTTTCTTT
cdr3_aa: CSGSKGGKTEAFF

clone_size: NA
j_call: TRBJ2-3
d_call: NA
v_call: TRBV6-5
cdr3_nt: TGTGCCAGCAGTCCGACCTGGGATACGCAGTATTTT
cdr3_aa: CASSPTWDTQYF

clone_size: NA
j_call: TRBJ1-6
d_call: NA
v_call: TRBV7-9
cdr3_nt: TGTGCCAGCAGCCGACAGGCCTCTTATAATTCACCCCTCCACTTT
cdr3_aa: CASSRQASYNSPLHF

clone_size: NA
j_call: TRBJ2-5
d_call: NA
v_call: TRBV29-1
cdr3_nt: TGCAGCGTTGATTTTGGGGTCCAAGAGACCCAGTACTTC
cdr3_aa: CSVDFGVQETQYF

clone_size: NA
j_call: TRBJ2-1
d_call: NA
v_call: TRBV15
cdr3_nt: TGTGCCACCAGCAGAGGACAGTACAATGAGCAGTTCTTC
cdr3_aa: CATSRGQYNEQFF

clone_size: NA
j_call: TRBJ2-3
d_call: TRBD1
v_call: TRBV29-1
cdr3_nt: TGCAGCGTTGGGGGCAGGGGGGATACGCAGTATTTT
cdr3_aa: CSVGGRGDTQYF

clone_size: NA
j_call: TRBJ1-6
d_call: NA
v_call: TRBV7-9
cdr3_nt: TGTGCCAGCAGCTTAGAGGGGATATCCCTCCACTTT
cdr3_aa: CASSLEGISLHF

clone_size: NA
j_call: TRBJ1-1
d_call: NA
v_call: TRBV28
cdr3_nt: TGTGCCAGCAGGAGGACTGAAGCTTTCTTT
cdr3_aa: CASRRTEAFF

clone_size: few
j_call: TRBJ2-3
d_call: NA
v_call: TRBV29-1
cdr3_nt: TGCAGCGTTGATATCCGGAGTGGAGATACGCAGTATTTT
cdr3_aa: CSVDIRSGDTQYF

clone_size: NA
j_call: TRBJ1-1
d_call: NA
v_call: TRBV9
cdr3_nt: TGTGCCAGCAGCGTAGCTGGGAAGAACACTGAAGCTTTCTTT
cdr3_aa: CASSVAGKNTEAFF

clone_size: NA
j_call: TRBJ2-5
d_call: TRBD1
v_call: TRBV2
cdr3_nt: TGTGCCAGCAGGAGGGACAGGGCGAACCAAGAGACCCAGTACTTC
cdr3_aa: CASRRDRANQETQYF

clone_size: NA
j_call: TRBJ1-6
d_call: TRBD1
v_call: TRBV7-3
cdr3_nt: TGTGCCAGCAGCCCGGGACAGGGAGATTCACCCCTCCACTTT
cdr3_aa: CASSPGQGDSPLHF

clone_size: NA
j_call: TRBJ2-3
d_call: NA
v_call: TRBV29-1
cdr3_nt: TGCAGCGTTACGGGGACCAGCACAGATACGCAGTATTTT
cdr3_aa: CSVTGTSTDTQYF

clone_size: NA
j_call: TRBJ2-5
d_call: NA
v_call: TRBV7-2
cdr3_nt: TGTGCCAGCAGCTTAGATAATCGGGGAGAGACCCAGTACTTC
cdr3_aa: CASSLDNRGETQYF

clone_size: NA
j_call: TRBJ2-2
d_call: TRBD1
v_call: TRBV5-1
cdr3_nt: TGCGCCAGCAGCAAGGGACAGGCGTACACCGGGGAGCTGTTTTTT
cdr3_aa: CASSKGQAYTGELFF

clone_size: NA
j_call: TRBJ1-6
d_call: NA
v_call: TRBV13
cdr3_nt: TGTGCCAGCAGACAAGTACGGGGGGTTGGGTCACCCCTCCACTTT
cdr3_aa: CASRQVRGVGSPLHF

clone_size: NA
j_call: TRBJ1-6
d_call: TRBD1
v_call: TRBV5-4
cdr3_nt: TGTGCCAGCAGCTTGGGGGCGACAGGGGGTTCACCCCTCCACTTT
cdr3_aa: CASSLGATGGSPLHF

clone_size: NA
j_call: TRBJ2-7
d_call: NA
v_call: TRBV30
cdr3_nt: TGTGCCTGGAGTGCGGTGGGCAGGCGTTCCTCCTACGAGCAGTACTTC
cdr3_aa: CAWSAVGRRSSYEQYF

clone_size: NA
j_call: TRBJ2-7
d_call: NA
v_call: TRBV25-1
cdr3_nt: TGTGCCAGCAGGGGGACGGCGACTTACGAGCAGTACTTC
cdr3_aa: CASRGTATYEQYF

clone_size: NA
j_call: TRBJ2-1
d_call: NA
v_call: TRBV5-1
cdr3_nt: TGCGCCAGCAGCTTGGCCCTAGGGTTGAATGAGCAGTTCTTC
cdr3_aa: CASSLALGLNEQFF

clone_size: NA
j_call: TRBJ2-1
d_call: TRBD2
v_call: TRBV29-1
cdr3_nt: TGCAGCGTTGAACGCTCTAGCGGGGTTAGGTACAATGAGCAGTTCTTC
cdr3_aa: CSVERSSGVRYNEQFF

clone_size: NA
j_call: TRBJ2-2
d_call: NA
v_call: TRBV10-3
cdr3_nt: TGTGCCATCACCGGAAACACCGGGGAGCTGTTTTTT
cdr3_aa: CAITGNTGELFF

clone_size: NA
j_call: TRBJ1-2
d_call: NA
v_call: TRBV5-1
cdr3_nt: TGCGCCAGCAGCTTGATAGACAGCTATGGCTACACCTTC
cdr3_aa: CASSLIDSYGYTF

clone_size: NA
j_call: TRBJ1-2
d_call: NA
v_call: TRBV11-2
cdr3_nt: TGTGCCAGCAGCGCCGGACAGAACTATGGCTACACCTTC
cdr3_aa: CASSAGQNYGYTF

clone_size: NA
j_call: TRBJ1-2
d_call: NA
v_call: TRBV29-1
cdr3_nt: NA
cdr3_aa: CSVAGGSSLF

clone_size: NA
j_call: TRBJ1-1
d_call: TRBD1
v_call: TRBV27
cdr3_nt: TGTGCCAGCAGTCAGATACAGGGGGCTGAAGCTTTCTTT
cdr3_aa: CASSQIQGAEAFF

clone_size: NA
j_call: TRBJ2-1
d_call: NA
v_call: TRBV5-4
cdr3_nt: TGTGCCAGCAGCTTGAGAGGCTCCTACAATGAGCAGTTCTTC
cdr3_aa: CASSLRGSYNEQFF

clone_size: NA
j_call: TRBJ2-7
d_call: TRBD1
v_call: TRBV15
cdr3_nt: TGTGCCACCACCTCAGGGGGTAGCTCCTACGAGCAGTACTTC
cdr3_aa: CATTSGGSSYEQYF

clone_size: NA
j_call: TRBJ1-2
d_call: NA
v_call: TRBV5-6
cdr3_nt: TGTGCCAGCAGCTTGAAGTGGACGCTAAGAAACTATGGCTACACCTTC
cdr3_aa: CASSLKWTLRNYGYTF

clone_size: NA
j_call: TRBJ2-7
d_call: NA
v_call: TRBV11-2
cdr3_nt: TGTGCCAGCAGCTCGCACTCCTACGAGCAGTACTTC
cdr3_aa: CASSSHSYEQYF

clone_size: NA
j_call: TRBJ1-4
d_call: NA
v_call: TRBV6-5
cdr3_nt: TGTGCCAGCAGTTACTCGACAGGTGTGAGTGAAAAACTGTTTTTT
cdr3_aa: CASSYSTGVSEKLFF

clone_size: NA
j_call: TRBJ2-4
d_call: NA
v_call: TRBV6-6
cdr3_nt: TGTGCCAGCAGTCCGAACCTTGCCCTGGCCAAAAACATTCAGTACTTC
cdr3_aa: CASSPNLALAKNIQYF

clone_size: NA
j_call: TRBJ2-7
d_call: TRBD1
v_call: TRBV7-6
cdr3_nt: TGTGCCAGCAGCCGGGACAGGGACTACGAGCAGTACTTC
cdr3_aa: CASSRDRDYEQYF

clone_size: NA
j_call: TRBJ2-1
d_call: NA
v_call: TRBV13
cdr3_nt: TGTGCCAGCAGGTGGGGCAATGAGCAGTTCTTC
cdr3_aa: CASRWGNEQFF

clone_size: NA
j_call: TRBJ1-4
d_call: TRBD1
v_call: TRBV30
cdr3_nt: TGTGCCTGGGCGACAGGGATGAATGAAAAACTGTTTTTT
cdr3_aa: CAWATGMNEKLFF

clone_size: NA
j_call: TRBJ2-3
d_call: TRBD2
v_call: TRBV6-5
cdr3_nt: TGTGCCAGTAAAATAGCGGGGGGCACAGATACGCAGTATTTT
cdr3_aa: CASKIAGGTDTQYF

clone_size: NA
j_call: TRBJ2-7
d_call: TRBD1
v_call: TRBV11-2
cdr3_nt: TGTGCCAGCAGCCCGGGACAGTCCTACGAGCAGTACTTC
cdr3_aa: CASSPGQSYEQYF

clone_size: NA
j_call: TRBJ2-5
d_call: NA
v_call: TRBV7-7
cdr3_nt: TGTGCTAGCAGCTCATCAGGGGTGCAAGAGACCCAGTACTTC
cdr3_aa: CASSSSGVQETQYF

clone_size: NA
j_call: TRBJ1-3
d_call: NA
v_call: TRBV7-2
cdr3_nt: TGTGCCAGCAGCTTCCGGGAGGGTGGAAACACCATATATTTT
cdr3_aa: CASSFREGGNTIYF

clone_size: few
j_call: TRBJ2-5
d_call: NA
v_call: TRBV7-2
cdr3_nt: TGTGCCAGCAGCTCCACGGGGGTTCAAGAGACCCAGTACTTC
cdr3_aa: CASSSTGVQETQYF

clone_size: once
j_call: TRBJ1-2
d_call: NA
v_call: TRBV7-9
cdr3_nt: TGTGCCAGCACCTCCTTGGGGGGCGATGGCTACACCTTC
cdr3_aa: CASTSLGGDGYTF

clone_size: NA
j_call: TRBJ2-1
d_call: TRBD1
v_call: TRBV2
cdr3_nt: TGTGCCAGCTCATCGCCTGGGACAGCTTACAATGAGCAGTTCTTC
cdr3_aa: CASSSPGTAYNEQFF

clone_size: NA
j_call: TRBJ2-4
d_call: NA
v_call: TRBV16
cdr3_nt: TGTGCCAGCAGCCCCCGGGGGTATCCAGACATTCAGTACTTC
cdr3_aa: CASSPRGYPDIQYF

clone_size: few
j_call: TRBJ2-5
d_call: NA
v_call: TRBV11-2
cdr3_nt: TGTGCCAGCAGCATCACCTACCAAGAGACCCAGTACTTC
cdr3_aa: CASSITYQETQYF

clone_size: NA
j_call: TRBJ2-7
d_call: NA
v_call: TRBV27
cdr3_nt: TGTGCCAGCAGTTTCCTGAGCCGGAGCTCCTACGAGCAGTACTTC
cdr3_aa: CASSFLSRSSYEQYF

clone_size: few
j_call: TRBJ2-1
d_call: TRBD2
v_call: TRBV7-2
cdr3_nt: TGTGCCAGCAGCCTAGCGGGGGGCCCCAATGAGCAGTTCTTC
cdr3_aa: CASSLAGGPNEQFF

clone_size: NA
j_call: TRBJ1-1
d_call: NA
v_call: TRBV7-2
cdr3_nt: TGTGCCAGCAGCTTAGTGGCACCCCCGGTCGGTGAAGCTTTCTTT
cdr3_aa: CASSLVAPPVGEAFF